This TCR beta chain was retrieved from a study of cytomegalovirus exposure and HLA in healthy donors. Findings and caveats of the study: Donors were assumed by presence/absence analyses to have roughly uniform sequencing depth.

PCR employed 60 Vbeta and 13 Jbeta primers. Here immunoSEQ multiplex PCR was the method, and the copy in TCRdb shows in-frame clones only, minus some. The sample has about 120,000 clones; 65% to 80% are singletons. In its sample, this clone was seen a few times. Its antigen is currently unknown. The TCR sequence derives from a man in his fifties or sixties in good health and CMV-seropositive. The sample consisted of PBMCs.

The CDR3 loop reads CASSIRDRMEYEQYF. CDR3 sequence (DNA): TGTGCCAGTAGTATCCGGGACAGGATGGAGTACGAGCAGTACTTC. The chain has TRBV19 and TRBJ2-7, with 8 bases matching TRBD1. Germline CDR1 LNHDA, CDR2 SQIVND (reference sequence). V dropped 3 bases and J dropped 4; count of bases not matched to a gene: 8. The CDR3 runs to 15 residues.